This TCR beta chain was obtained from a study of PD-1 blockade in classical Hodgkin lymphoma (dated by TCRdb to about 2020). Regarding the research as a whole: The study used TCR beta sequencing and CyTOF to define a peripheral blood immune signature of response to PD-1 blockade in classical Hodgkin lymphoma.

At the junction V is shortened by 5 bases and J by 6 bases, with 7 bases in between. There are 12 amino acids in the CDR3, from cysteine to phenylalanine inclusive. Only CDR3 DNA remains: 36 bases, in frame from the first base. According to the germline V gene (reference sequence), CDR1 reads MNHNY and CDR2 reads SVGAGI. The Qiagen DNeasy kit was used to extract genomic DNA both from unsorted PBMCs and from the negatively selected CD4+ and CD8+ fractions. Amplification of TCR beta CDR3 regions was done by immunoSEQ multiplex PCR with primers that anneal to V and J segments. A synthetic immune receptor repertoire was used to minimize amplification bias, and any remaining bias was removed computationally after sequencing. Concerning the study's data processing: Custom Python scripts were used to quantify repertoire diversity as the Shannon entropy index. Unsorted, CD4+ and CD8+ repertoires were examined separately, except in combined analyses, for which CD4+ and CD8+ sequences were merged in silico. TCRdb retrieved this table from immuneACCESS and kept in-frame rearrangements only. Not all clones are present; in checked studies, unresolved V genes account for under half, and no reason is known for the remainder. For V, J and clone size, that table is used; D and trimming come from the DNA. The sample profile shows approximately 35,000 clones; about 89% of them were found once. The ten largest account for 0.22% of the sample.

On this clone itself: There is no known antigen for this receptor. The record has no base qualities; no much larger clone is one base away.

The time point label here, explained by the study, means: newly diagnosed, previously untreated cHL patient sample. CD4+ T cells were purified from thawed PBMCs by magnetic negative selection with a Miltenyi CD4+ T cell isolation kit. PBMCs from patients with newly diagnosed, previously untreated classical Hodgkin lymphoma were sequenced as a comparison group for the relapsed/refractory trial patients. Peripheral blood was collected in 8 mL Vacutainer Cell Preparation Tubes, from which PBMCs were isolated by centrifugation and then cryopreserved. Purified CD4+ and CD8+ fractions were prepared only for cases in which an additional PBMC sample was available. On LS columns in a quadroMACS separator, the magnetically labelled cells were depleted, and the flow-through was collected as the purified fraction. General conclusions and limits of the study: Newly diagnosed patients were reported to have lower baseline TCR diversity than healthy donors, and relapsed/refractory patients were reported to have lower baseline TCR diversity still. Only a single clinical trial cohort was studied, and what caused the repertoire differences, possibly disease activity or prior therapy, remained undefined.

The rearranged chain carries TRBV6-6 and TRBJ2-2; no D gene is confidently identified. Specimen: CD4+ T cells from blood. The sequence derives from a human donor with classical Hodgkin lymphoma. The sequenced DNA is TGTGCCAGCAGTCCCTGGTCCGGGGAGCTGTTTTTT. This yields the protein CASSPWSGELFF.